This passage covers 10 T cell receptor beta chains from one sample sequenced in a study of blood T cell repertoires in COVID-19. TCRdb's table, derived via immunoSEQ multiplex PCR, lists solely in-frame clones and lacks some. The sample carries 60,000 to 70,000 clones, roughly 82% recorded once. Sample: peripheral blood. Source of these receptors: a human donor in a cohort sampled during active COVID-19.

This chain links TRBV28 with TRBJ1-5; TRBD1 might be the D (5 bases). The germline V gene encodes CDR1 MDHEN and CDR2 SYDVKM. The CDR3 runs 14 residues. V lost 7 bases to trimming and J lost 6 bases, with 16 bases between them. The CDR3 protein is CASIFGQGGQPQHF. The DNA for the CDR3 is TGTGCCAGCATATTCGGTCAGGGTGGTCAGCCCCAGCATTTT.

The chain combines TRBV4-1 with TRBJ1-5; 12 bases are a match to TRBD1. The germline CDR1 and CDR2 sequences are MGHRA and YSYEKL. The CDR3 contains 17 residues. V was pared by 4 bases and J by 1 base, with 5 bases of the junction left unmatched. The CDR3 here is CASSPTGQGASNQPQHF. The DNA of the CDR3 is TGCGCCAGCAGCCCCACGGGACAGGGGGCGAGCAATCAGCCCCAGCATTTT.

V and J are TRBV5-4 and TRBJ1-2; 10 bases are shared with TRBD1. The CDR3 is 15 residues long. The V gene's germline CDR1 is SGHNT and CDR2 YYREEE (reference sequence). After removal of 0 bases from V and 4 bases from J, the junction contained 3 bases not matched to a gene. CDR3: CASSLAGQGSYGYTF. The CDR3 coding sequence is TGTGCCAGCAGCTTGGCGGGACAGGGGAGCTATGGCTACACCTTC.

V and J are TRBV4-2 and TRBJ2-5; D is ambiguous. This CDR3 region has 12 residues. Germline loops: CDR1 LGHNA, CDR2 YNFKEQ. V was shortened by 7 bases and J by 0 bases, with 6 bases between the two germline ends. This CDR3 is CASTHYQETQYF. DNA of the CDR3: TGTGCCAGCACCCACTACCAAGAGACCCAGTACTTC.

The chain links TRBV4-1 to TRBJ2-3, with 8 bases identical to TRBD2. CDR1 is MGHRA, CDR2 YSYEKL, per germline. J lost 5 bases, V lost 4 bases, and 17 bases had no gene match. The CDR3 covers 18 residues. The CDR3 region has the DNA TGCGCCAGCAGCCCTCACGGACTAGCAGGCCCAACGCGAGATACGCAGTATTTT. It specifies CASSPHGLAGPTRDTQYF.

The V call is TRBV7-9, the J call TRBJ2-2; 8 bases agree with TRBD1. The CDR3 length is 16 residues. Germline V CDR1 and CDR2: SEHNR, FQNEAQ (reference sequence). V shed 3 bases and J 4 bases; nucleotides not matched to a gene: 7. The DNA of the CDR3 is TGTGCCAGCAGCTTCGGACAGGGCTTTAGCACCGGGGAGCTGTTTTTT. This gives the protein CASSFGQGFSTGELFF.

The chain couples TRBV7-9 to TRBJ1-1; D might be TRBD1 (5 bases). V was cut by 4 bases and J by 4 bases, with 10 bases left in between. The CDR3 covers 13 residues. Per germline, CDR1 SEHNR and CDR2 FQNEAQ (reference sequence). CDR3 nucleotide sequence: TGTGCCAGCAGCTCAAGACAGCTCACTGAAGCTTTCTTT. Its protein is CASSSRQLTEAFF.

The sample holds a few counts of this clone. The V and J genes are TRBV11-2 and TRBJ1-1, with TRBD1 matching over 7 bases. The CDR3 sequence is 13 residues long. Germline lookup yields CDR1 SGHAT and CDR2 FQNNGV. The J segment lost 7 bases and the V segment lost 5 bases, leaving 7 bases of the junction unmatched. The CDR3 loop reads CASSHTGVDEAFF. CDR3 sequence (DNA): TGTGCCAGCAGCCATACAGGGGTGGATGAAGCTTTCTTT.

The chain combines TRBV11-2 with TRBJ1-1, with a tentative D call TRBD1 (5 bases). The CDR3 has 12 amino acids. Germline loops: CDR1 SGHAT, CDR2 FQNNGV. Trimming removed 5 bases from V and 10 bases from J, with 14 bases in between. Written as DNA, the CDR3 is TGTGCCAGCAGCCCCTCGGGGAGGGGAGCTTTCTTT. Protein product: CASSPSGRGAFF.

The V call is TRBV6-5, the J call TRBJ2-5; D uncertain. V was clipped by 2 bases and J by 5 bases, with 12 bases between them. This CDR3 comprises 14 residues. Germline CDR1 and CDR2: MNHEY and SVGAGI. The CDR3 sequence: CASSYVSPGETQYF. The CDR3, as DNA: TGTGCCAGCAGTTACGTCAGCCCGGGTGAGACCCAGTACTTC.